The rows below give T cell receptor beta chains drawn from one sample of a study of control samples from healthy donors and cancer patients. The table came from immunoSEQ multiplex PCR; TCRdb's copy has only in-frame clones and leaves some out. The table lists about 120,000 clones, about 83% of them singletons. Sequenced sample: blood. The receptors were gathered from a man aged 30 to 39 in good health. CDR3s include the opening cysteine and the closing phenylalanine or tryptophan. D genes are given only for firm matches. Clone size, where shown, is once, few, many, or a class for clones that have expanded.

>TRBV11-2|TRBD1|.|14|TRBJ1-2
TGTGCCAGCAGCTTGACAGGGGGGATCTATGGCTACACCTTC
CASSLTGGIYGYTF
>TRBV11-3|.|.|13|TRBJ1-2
TGTGCCAGCAGCTTAGCCTGGGACGGGGGCTACACCTTC
CASSLAWDGGYTF
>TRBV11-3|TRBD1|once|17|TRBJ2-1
TGTGCCAGCAGCTTAGAAGGGGGACAGAGCTCCTACAATGAGCAGTTCTTC
CASSLEGGQSSYNEQFF
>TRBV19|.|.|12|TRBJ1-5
TGTGCCAGTAGGTATAGCAATCAGCCCCAGCATTTT
CASRYSNQPQHF
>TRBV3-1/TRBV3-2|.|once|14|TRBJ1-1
TGTGCCAGCAGCCCCGTCCTCTTGAACACTGAAGCTTTCTTT
CASSPVLLNTEAFF
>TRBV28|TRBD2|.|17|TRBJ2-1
TGTGCCAGCAGTCTGAGCCCTGGGACTAGCGGATCGTATGAGCAGTTCTTC
CASSLSPGTSGSYEQFF
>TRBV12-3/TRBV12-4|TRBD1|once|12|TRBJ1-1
TGTGCCAGCAGTCGCGGGGACAGGGGAACTTTCTTT
CASSRGDRGTFF
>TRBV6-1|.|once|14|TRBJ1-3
TGTGCCAGCAGTGATCCGCAGGGAGGAAACACCATATATTTT
CASSDPQGGNTIYF
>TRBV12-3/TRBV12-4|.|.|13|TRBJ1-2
TGTGCCAGCAGTCTATTAGGGGGGGAAGGCTACACCTTC
CASSLLGGEGYTF
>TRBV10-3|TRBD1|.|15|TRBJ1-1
TGTGCCATCAGTGAGTCGACAGGGGGAAACACTGAAGCTTTCTTT
CAISESTGGNTEAFF
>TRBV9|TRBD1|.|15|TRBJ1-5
TGTGCCAGCAGCGCAATGACAGGGATTGGGCAGCCCCAGCATTTT
CASSAMTGIGQPQHF
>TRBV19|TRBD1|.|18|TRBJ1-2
TGTGCCAGTAGTTCAGAGACCGGGACAGGGGGCGCAAAGGATGGCTACACCTTC
CASSSETGTGGAKDGYTF
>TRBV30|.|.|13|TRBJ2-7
TGTGCCTGGAGTGCCGGTTTCGGGGTCGAGCAGTACTTC
CAWSAGFGVEQYF
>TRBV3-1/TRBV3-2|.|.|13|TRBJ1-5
TGTGCCAGCAGCCAAGCAAGCAATCAGCCCCAGCATTTT
CASSQASNQPQHF
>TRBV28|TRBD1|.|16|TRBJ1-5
TGTGCCAGCAGCTTCTTTTACAGGGGAAAGGGTCAGCCCCAGCATTTT
CASSFFYRGKGQPQHF
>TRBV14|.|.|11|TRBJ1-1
TGTGCCAGCGGAAAGAACACTGAAGCTTTCTTT
CASGKNTEAFF
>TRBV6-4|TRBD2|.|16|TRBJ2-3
TGTGCCAGCAGTGACTCGATAGCGGGGGGGCCAGATACGCAGTATTTT
CASSDSIAGGPDTQYF
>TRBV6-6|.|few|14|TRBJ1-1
TGTGCCAGCACCGCGAGCGTTTTGAACACTGAAGCTTTCTTT
CASTASVLNTEAFF
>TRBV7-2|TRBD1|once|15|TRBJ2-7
TGTGCCAGCAGCCTGTCCGGGACAGGGGTCCACGAGCAGTACTTC
CASSLSGTGVHEQYF
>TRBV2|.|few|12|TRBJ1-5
TGTGCCAGCAAGCTAATCGATCAGCCCCAGCATTTT
CASKLIDQPQHF
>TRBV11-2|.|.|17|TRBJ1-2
TGTGCCAGCAGCTCCCTGATATTTGAGGGAGGTGGCTATGGCTACACCTTC
CASSSLIFEGGGYGYTF
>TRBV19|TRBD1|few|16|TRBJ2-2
TGTGCCAGTAGTATAGATACAGGGGCAATCACCGGGGAGCTGTTTTTT
CASSIDTGAITGELFF
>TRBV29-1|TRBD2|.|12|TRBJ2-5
TGCAGCGCCCGGGAGGGTTTAGAGACCCAGTACTTC
CSAREGLETQYF
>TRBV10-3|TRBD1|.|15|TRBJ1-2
TGTGCCATCAGTGGTCCGGGACAGGGGAGCTATGGCTACACCTTC
CAISGPGQGSYGYTF
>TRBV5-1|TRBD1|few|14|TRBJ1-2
TGCGCCAGCACCGAATCAACAGGGGGCGGAGGCTACACCTTC
CASTESTGGGGYTF
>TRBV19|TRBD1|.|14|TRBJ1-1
TGTGCCAGTAGCTCGGGACAGGGGAACACTGAAGCTTTCTTT
CASSSGQGNTEAFF
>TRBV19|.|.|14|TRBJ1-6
TGTGCCAGTAGTATAAAAGCCTCGAATTCACCCCTCCACTTT
CASSIKASNSPLHF
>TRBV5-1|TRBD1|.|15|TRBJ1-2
TGCGCCAGCTCCGGACAGGGGCTATCTAACTATGGCTACACCTTC
CASSGQGLSNYGYTF
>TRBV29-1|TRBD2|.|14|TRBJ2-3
TGCAGCGTTGAAGCGGGGGGACCCACAGATACGCAGTATTTT
CSVEAGGPTDTQYF
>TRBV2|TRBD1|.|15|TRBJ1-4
TGTGCCAGCAGTAGACGGACAGGAAGAGAGGAAAAACTGTTTTTT
CASSRRTGREEKLFF
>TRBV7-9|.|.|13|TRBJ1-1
TGTGCCAGCAGCTCCCCGGGGCGACCACAAGCTTTCTTT
CASSSPGRPQAFF
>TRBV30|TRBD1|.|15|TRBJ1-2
TGTGCCTGGAGTGCACCCGGGACAGGGCACTATGGCTACACCTTC
CAWSAPGTGHYGYTF
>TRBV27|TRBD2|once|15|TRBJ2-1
TGTGCCAGCAGATCCGGCGGGGGAGGCTACAATGAGCAGTTCTTC
CASRSGGGGYNEQFF
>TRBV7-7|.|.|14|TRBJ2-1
TGTGCCAGCAGCTTATCACAGGCGAACAATGAGCAGTTCTTC
CASSLSQANNEQFF
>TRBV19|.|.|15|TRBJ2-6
TGTGCCAGTAGTATTGACAGCTCTGGGGCCAACGTCCTGACTTTC
CASSIDSSGANVLTF
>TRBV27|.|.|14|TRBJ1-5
TGTGCCAGCAGCCAACGACCGGGTAATCAGCCCCAGCATTTT
CASSQRPGNQPQHF
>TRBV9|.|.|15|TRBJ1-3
TGTGCCAGCAGCACCTCAGGGAATACAGGAAACACCATATATTTT
CASSTSGNTGNTIYF
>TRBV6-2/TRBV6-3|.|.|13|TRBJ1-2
TGTGCCAGCAGTTACGCAGGCAGACATGGCTACACCTTC
CASSYAGRHGYTF
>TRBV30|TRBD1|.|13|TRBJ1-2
TGTGCAGGGACAGGAAAGGGGGGTTATGGCTACACCTTC
CAGTGKGGYGYTF
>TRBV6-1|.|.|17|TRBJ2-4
TGTGCCAGCAGTGAACACAGGGGGGGGTTAGCCAAAAACATTCAGTACTTC
CASSEHRGGLAKNIQYF
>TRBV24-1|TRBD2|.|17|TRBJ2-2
TGTGCCACCAGTGATGCCACTAGCGGGAGCGGAATGGGGGAGCTGTTTTTT
CATSDATSGSGMGELFF
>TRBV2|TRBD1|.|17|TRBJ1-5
TGTGCCAGCAGTGTTCCCGCAGGGGGCCATAGCAATCAGCCCCAGCATTTT
CASSVPAGGHSNQPQHF
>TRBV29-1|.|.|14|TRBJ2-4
TGCAGCGCTCTGATTGGGGTCGGCAAAAACATTCAGTACTTC
CSALIGVGKNIQYF